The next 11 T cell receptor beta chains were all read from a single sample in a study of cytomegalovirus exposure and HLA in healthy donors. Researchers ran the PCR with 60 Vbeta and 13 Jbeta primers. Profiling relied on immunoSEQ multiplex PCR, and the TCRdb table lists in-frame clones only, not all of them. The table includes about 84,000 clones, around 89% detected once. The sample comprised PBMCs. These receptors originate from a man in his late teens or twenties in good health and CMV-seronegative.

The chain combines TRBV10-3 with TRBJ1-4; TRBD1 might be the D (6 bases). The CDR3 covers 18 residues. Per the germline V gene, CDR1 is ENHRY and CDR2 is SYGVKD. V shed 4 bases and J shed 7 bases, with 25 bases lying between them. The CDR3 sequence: CAISARDKEIIGAEKLFF. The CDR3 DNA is TGTGCCATCAGTGCTCGGGACAAGGAGATCATCGGGGCTGAAAAACTGTTTTTT.

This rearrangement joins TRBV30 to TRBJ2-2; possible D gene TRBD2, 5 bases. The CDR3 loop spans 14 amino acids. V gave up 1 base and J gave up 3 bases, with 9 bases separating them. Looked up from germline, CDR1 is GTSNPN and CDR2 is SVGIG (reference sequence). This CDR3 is CAWSAGSYTGELFF. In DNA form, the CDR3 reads TGTGCCTGGAGTGCGGGAAGCTACACCGGGGAGCTGTTTTTT. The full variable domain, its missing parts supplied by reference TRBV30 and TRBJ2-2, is SQTIHQWPATLVQPVGSPLSLECTVEGTSNPNLYWYRQAAGRGLQLLFYSVGIGQISSEVPQNLSASRPQDRQFILSSKKLLLSDSGFYLCAWSAGSYTGELFFGEGSRLTVL.

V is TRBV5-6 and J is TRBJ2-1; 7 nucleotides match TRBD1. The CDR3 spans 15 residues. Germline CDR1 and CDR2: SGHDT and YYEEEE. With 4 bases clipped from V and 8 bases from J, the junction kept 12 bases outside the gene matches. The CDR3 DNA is TGTGCCAGCAGCCGACAGGGAAATCGGCGGTATGAGCAGTTCTTC. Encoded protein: CASSRQGNRRYEQFF.

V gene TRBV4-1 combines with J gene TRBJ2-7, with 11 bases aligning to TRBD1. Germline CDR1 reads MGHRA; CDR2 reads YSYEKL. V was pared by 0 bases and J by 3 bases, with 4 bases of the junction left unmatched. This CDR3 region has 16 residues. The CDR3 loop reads CASSQEIGTGGYEQYF. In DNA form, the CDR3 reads TGCGCCAGCAGCCAAGAAATTGGGACAGGGGGCTACGAGCAGTACTTC.

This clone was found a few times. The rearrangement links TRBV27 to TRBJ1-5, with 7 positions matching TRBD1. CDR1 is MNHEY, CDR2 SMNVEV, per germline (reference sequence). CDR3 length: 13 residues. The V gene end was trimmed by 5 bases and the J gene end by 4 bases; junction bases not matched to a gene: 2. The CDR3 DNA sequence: TGTGCCAGCAGTCCAGGGGGGAATCAGCCCCAGCATTTT. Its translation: CASSPGGNQPQHF.

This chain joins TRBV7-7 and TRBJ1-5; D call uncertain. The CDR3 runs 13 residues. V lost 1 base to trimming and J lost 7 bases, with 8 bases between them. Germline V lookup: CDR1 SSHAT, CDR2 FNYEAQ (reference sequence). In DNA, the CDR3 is TGTGCCAGCAGCTTAGGACTTGGACAGCCCCAGCATTTT. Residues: CASSLGLGQPQHF.

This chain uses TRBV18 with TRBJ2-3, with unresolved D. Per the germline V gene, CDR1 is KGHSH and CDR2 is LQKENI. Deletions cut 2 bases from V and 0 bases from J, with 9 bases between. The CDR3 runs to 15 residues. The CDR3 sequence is CASSPSSTSTDTQYF. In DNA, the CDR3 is TGTGCCAGCTCACCATCGTCTACCAGCACAGATACGCAGTATTTT.

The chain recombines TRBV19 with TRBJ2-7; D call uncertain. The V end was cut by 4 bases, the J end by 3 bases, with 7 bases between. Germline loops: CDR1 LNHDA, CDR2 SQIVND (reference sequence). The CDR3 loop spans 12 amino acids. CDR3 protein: CASSSPGYEQYF. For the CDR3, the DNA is TGTGCCAGTAGTAGTCCGGGCTACGAGCAGTACTTC. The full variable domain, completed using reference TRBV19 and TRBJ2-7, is DGGITQSPKYLFRKEGQNVTLSCEQNLNHDAMYWYRQDPGQGLRLIYYSQIVNDFQKGDIAEGYSVSREKKESFPLTVTSAQKNPTAFYLCASSSPGYEQYFGPGTRLTVT.

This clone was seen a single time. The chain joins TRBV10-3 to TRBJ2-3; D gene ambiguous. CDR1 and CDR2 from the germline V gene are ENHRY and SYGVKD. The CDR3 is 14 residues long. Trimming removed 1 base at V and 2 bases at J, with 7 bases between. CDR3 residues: CAISELLYTDTQYF. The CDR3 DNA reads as TGTGCCATCAGTGAGTTACTTTACACAGATACGCAGTATTTT.

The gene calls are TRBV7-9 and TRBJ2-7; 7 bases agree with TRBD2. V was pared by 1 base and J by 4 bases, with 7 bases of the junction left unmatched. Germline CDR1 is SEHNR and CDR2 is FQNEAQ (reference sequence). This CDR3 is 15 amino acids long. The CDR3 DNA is TGTGCCAGCAGCTTAGAAATCGGGGGGTCTTACGAGCAGTACTTC. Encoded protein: CASSLEIGGSYEQYF.

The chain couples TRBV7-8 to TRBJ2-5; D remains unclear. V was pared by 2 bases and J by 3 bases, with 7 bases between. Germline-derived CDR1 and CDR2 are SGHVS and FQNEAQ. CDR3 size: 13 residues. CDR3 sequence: CASSLTRKETQYF. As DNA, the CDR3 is TGTGCCAGCAGCTTAACCAGAAAAGAGACCCAGTACTTC. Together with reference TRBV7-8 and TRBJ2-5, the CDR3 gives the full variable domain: GAGVSQSPRYKVAKRGQDVALRCDPISGHVSLFWYQQALGQGPEFLTYFQNEAQLDKSGLPSDRFFAERPEGSVSTLKIQRTQQEDSAVYLCASSLTRKETQYFGPGTRLLVL.